Following are 20 T cell receptor beta chains from one sample sequenced in a study of T cells in Graves' hyperthyroidism and ophthalmopathy (dated by TCRdb to between 2018 and 2021). The library was produced with multiplex PCR. The sample was run on an Illumina HiSeq 2000. TCR beta CDR3 regions were amplified from RNA transcripts. For the first round of RT-PCR on the TCR CDR3, the HTBI primer set was used together with the Qiagen OneStep RT-PCR kit. TCRdb reran the public reads through fastp at Q25 and MiXCR, keeping productive beta chains. Each entry is one CDR3 protein sequence, shown with its most common DNA and genes. The table for this sample lists approximately 200,000 distinct CDR3 sequences; 15% to 20% of them were counted only once. About 41% of the sample belongs to the ten largest clones. Sequencing used blood. All receptors derive from a man between 35 and 55 years old with Graves' hyperthyroidism.

This clonotype was seen at least ten times. The DNA for the CDR3 is TGTGCCAGCAAAGGGCCCCGGATCGGGGAGACCCAGTACTTC. This gives the protein CASKGPRIGETQYF. The rearrangement joins TRBV28 to TRBJ2-5; the D is unclear. V was clipped by 7 bases and J by 5 bases, with 17 bases between them. CDR1 is MDHEN and CDR2 is SYDVKM in the germline V gene. This CDR3 is built from 14 residues.

This clonotype has ten or more counts. The V and J genes are TRBV12-3 or TRBV12-4 and TRBJ2-7; TRBD2 matches 7 bases. The ends lost 4 bases at V and 5 bases at J; junction bases unmatched: 5. The CDR3 sequence is 13 residues long. CDR3 bases: TGTGCCAGCAGTTCCCCGGCGGGGGACGAGCAGTACTTC. Its translation is CASSSPAGDEQYF.

Regarding this clonotype: Being one base from a much bigger clone, this may be a read error. This rearrangement joins TRBV29-1 to TRBJ1-5; D is ambiguous. V was shortened by 6 bases and J by 5 bases, with 14 bases between the two germline ends. The CDR3 contains 13 residues. Germline V gives CDR1 SQVTM, CDR2 ANQGSEA. The CDR3 DNA reads TGCAGCGTGCAGATACGGGGAGATCAGCCCCAGCATTTT. Protein product: CSVQIRGDQPQHF.

The rearrangement joins TRBV5-1 to TRBJ2-2; 9 nucleotides agree with TRBD2. The CDR3 length is 16 residues. V lost 4 bases, J lost 3 bases, and 7 bases stayed unmatched. CDR1 and CDR2 (germline): SGHRS, YFSETQ. The CDR3 nucleotides are TGCGCCAGCAGCCCCCTAGCGGGGAGGGACACCGGGGAGCTGTTTTTT. Protein product: CASSPLAGRDTGELFF.

This clonotype was detected ten times or more. The chain links TRBV7-2 to TRBJ2-3, with 11 nucleotides matching TRBD2. The trim removed 1 base at V and 0 bases at J, leaving 3 bases unmatched. CDR1 SGHTA and CDR2 FQGNSA come from the germline V gene. The CDR3 loop spans 17 amino acids. The CDR3 DNA reads as TGTGCCAGCAGCTTAGTTGGGACTAGCGGTAGCACAGATACGCAGTATTTT. Its protein product is CASSLVGTSGSTDTQYF.

This clonotype was seen many times. The gene calls are TRBV7-3 and TRBJ2-1, with TRBD2 identical over 7 bases. With V trimmed by 0 bases and J by 12 bases, 2 bases remained unmatched. Germline V lookup: CDR1 SGHTA, CDR2 FQGTGA. There are 12 residues in the CDR3. CDR3 in DNA: TGTGCCAGCAGCTTAACGGGGGGGACGCAGTTCTTC. Residues: CASSLTGGTQFF.

This clonotype was recorded at least ten times. The V and J genes are TRBV2 and TRBJ1-1; no clear D. Germline CDR1 is SNHLY and CDR2 is FYNNEI. The CDR3 is made up of 13 amino acids. Trimming left V 6 bases short and J 1 base short, with 9 bases between. CDR3 nucleotides: TGTGCCAGCAGAAACGACCGGAACACTGAAGCTTTCTTT. Its translation is CASRNDRNTEAFF.

The rearrangement joins TRBV5-8 to TRBJ1-2; tentatively, D is TRBD1 (6 bases). The CDR3 is made up of 15 amino acids. V lost 0 bases and J lost 3, with 12 bases in between. Germline V gene data show CDR1 as SGHTS and CDR2 as YDEGEE. CDR3 in amino acids: CASSLEEGDDYGYTF. CDR3 DNA sequence: TGTGCCAGCAGCTTGGAGGAGGGGGATGACTATGGCTACACCTTC.

This clonotype showed up many times. The CDR3 nucleotides read TGTGCCAGCAGCCCCGATCCGGGACAGGGGTTTCGGGAGACCCAGTACTTC. Amino acid sequence: CASSPDPGQGFRETQYF. V and J are TRBV5-5 and TRBJ2-5; 10 bases agree with TRBD1. CDR1 SGHKS and CDR2 YYEKEE come from the germline V gene (reference sequence). The CDR3 spans 17 residues. Unmatched junction bases numbered 14, after V lost 4 bases and J lost 5 bases. Complete variable domain (other parts from reference TRBV5-5 and TRBJ2-5): DAGVTQSPTHLIKTRGQQVTLRCSPISGHKSVSWYQQVLGQGPQFIFQYYEKEERGRGNFPDRFSARQFPNYSSELNVNALLLGDSALYLCASSPDPGQGFRETQYFGPGTRLLVL.

This clonotype was seen repeatedly, ten times or more. V usage is TRBV12-3 or TRBV12-4 and J usage is TRBJ1-1; D remains ambiguous. Trimming left V 6 bases short and J 6 bases short, with 11 bases between. The CDR3 loop spans 12 amino acids. This CDR3 is CASRRTFSEAFF. The CDR3 DNA sequence: TGTGCCAGCAGACGGACCTTCTCTGAAGCTTTCTTT.

This clonotype was detected ten times or more. V is TRBV7-2 and J is TRBJ1-1; 8 bases agree with TRBD1. J gave up 4 bases and V 3 bases, and 4 bases lay outside the gene matches. The V gene's germline CDR1 is SGHTA and CDR2 FQGNSA. CDR3 length: 14 residues. The CDR3 reads CASSLTGAGTEAFF. DNA of the CDR3: TGTGCCAGCAGCTTGACAGGGGCCGGCACTGAAGCTTTCTTT.

This clonotype was counted only a few times. The chain employs TRBV19 and TRBJ2-1; no clear D. The ends were cut back, 3 bases at V and 0 bases at J, with 12 bases in the middle. CDR1 and CDR2 from the germline V gene are LNHDA and SQIVND (reference sequence). The CDR3 extends over 16 amino acids. CDR3 coding DNA: TGTGCCAGTAGTATCGCTGATTTCAGCTCCTACAATGAGCAGTTCTTC. It specifies CASSIADFSSYNEQFF.

This clonotype was observed at least ten times. The chain links TRBV6-2 or TRBV6-3 to TRBJ1-2; 8 positions agree with TRBD1. CDR1 is MNHEY, CDR2 SVGEGT, per germline. The CDR3 contains 18 residues. The V and J ends lost 0 bases and 0 bases, in that order; junction bases with no gene match: 9. CDR3: CASSYSAGGHKTNYGYTF. CDR3 sequence (DNA): TGTGCCAGCAGTTACTCAGCAGGGGGCCACAAGACTAACTATGGCTACACCTTC.

This clonotype came up a few times. V and J are TRBV11-2 and TRBJ2-7; D not certain. V was trimmed by 1 base and J by 3 bases, leaving 16 bases between them. The CDR3 spans 16 residues. Looked up from germline, CDR1 is SGHAT and CDR2 is FQNNGV. The chain's CDR3 is CASSLVGYGLSYEQYF. The CDR3, as DNA: TGTGCCAGCAGCTTAGTCGGCTACGGTTTGAGCTACGAGCAGTACTTC. Full variable domain (outside the CDR3, taken from reference TRBV11-2 and TRBJ2-7): EAGVAQSPRYKIIEKRQSVAFWCNPISGHATLYWYQQILGQGPKLLIQFQNNGVVDDSQLPKDRFSAERLKGVDSTLKIQPAKLEDSAVYLCASSLVGYGLSYEQYFGPGTRLTVT.

Ten or more counts support this clonotype. The chain couples TRBV7-3 to TRBJ2-1, with D hard to call. Germline lookup yields CDR1 SGHTA and CDR2 FQGTGA. This CDR3 region has 13 residues. V lost 5 bases to trimming and J lost 4 bases, with 9 bases between them. The CDR3 here is CASSRDGYNEQFF. The CDR3 bases are TGTGCCAGCAGCCGCGACGGGTACAATGAGCAGTTCTTC.

V and J are TRBV6-2 or TRBV6-3 and TRBJ2-7; 8 bases fit TRBD1. CDR1 and CDR2 from the germline V gene are MNHEY and SVGEGT. The V segment lost 0 bases and the J segment 3 bases; nucleotides outside the gene matches: 13. The length of the CDR3 is 18 residues. The CDR3 bases are TGTGCCAGCAGTTACTCCCGGGACAGGTCCTTTCAGGTCTACGAGCAGTACTTC. This encodes CASSYSRDRSFQVYEQYF.

This clonotype has ten or more counts. The gene calls are TRBV20-1 and TRBJ1-2, with D possibly being TRBD1 (6 bases). Germline V gene sequence: CDR1 DFQATT, CDR2 SNEGSKA (reference sequence). The CDR3 has 13 residues. Trimming took 3 bases from V and 4 from J, leaving 12 bases between them. Here the CDR3 DNA reads TGCAGTGCTAGGAGCGGGGGCGGCTATGGCTACACCTTC. It yields the protein CSARSGGGYGYTF.

As to this clonotype: A junction boundary mismatches the germline segment, possibly from a read error. The rearrangement links TRBV5-5 to TRBJ1-2; tentative D call: TRBD1 (5 bases). Germline CDR1 reads SGHKS; CDR2 reads YYEKEE (reference sequence). The CDR3 spans 16 residues. CDR3 bases: TGTGCCAGCAGCTTCCCCAGCGGGGGGACTAACTATGGCTGCACCTTC. Translating it yields CASSFPSGGTNYGCTF.

This clonotype was seen repeatedly, ten times or more. The V and J genes are TRBV6-1 and TRBJ2-7; no reliable D call. Germline values: CDR1 MNHNS, CDR2 SASEGT. Trimming shortened V by 7 bases and J by 0 bases, and 13 bases separated the two germline ends. The CDR3 contains 14 residues. CDR3 nucleotide sequence: TGTGCCAGCACAAAAGCACAGCGCTCCTACGAGCAGTACTTC. It is translated as CASTKAQRSYEQYF.

This clonotype was detected many times. The J gene is TRBJ2-7, the V gene TRBV10-3; D gene ambiguous. Trimming stripped 2 bases from V and 1 base from J, with 9 bases between. Germline V gives CDR1 ENHRY, CDR2 SYGVKD. The CDR3 is made up of 14 amino acids. CDR3 in amino acids: CAISEADTSYEQYF. For the CDR3, the DNA is TGTGCCATCAGTGAGGCAGACACATCCTACGAGCAGTACTTC.